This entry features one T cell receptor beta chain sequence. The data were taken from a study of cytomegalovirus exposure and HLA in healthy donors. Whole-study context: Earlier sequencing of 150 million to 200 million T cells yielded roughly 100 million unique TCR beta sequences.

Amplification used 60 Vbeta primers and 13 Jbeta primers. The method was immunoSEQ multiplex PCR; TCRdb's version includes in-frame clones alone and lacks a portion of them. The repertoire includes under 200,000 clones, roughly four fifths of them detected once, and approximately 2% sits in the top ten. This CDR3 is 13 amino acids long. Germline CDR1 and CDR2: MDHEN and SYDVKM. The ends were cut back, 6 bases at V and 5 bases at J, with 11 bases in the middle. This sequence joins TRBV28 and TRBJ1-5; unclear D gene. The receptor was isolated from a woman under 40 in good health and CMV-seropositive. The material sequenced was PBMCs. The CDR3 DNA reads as TGTGCCAGCAGCAAAGAGGAAGATCAGCCCCAGCATTTT. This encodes CASSKEEDQPQHF.